This T cell receptor (beta chain) appears in the sequencing data of a study of CD8 T cells in Susac syndrome (dated by TCRdb to the late 2010s). For the study in its entirety: Of the Susac syndrome patients who were sequenced, more than five had clinically active disease and roughly 8 were in clinical remission. At the time of blood withdrawal, Susac syndrome patients were either therapy-naive, taking corticosteroids (with some also receiving IVIg), or on IVIg alone. Whether CD8+ T cell activation and differentiation in Susac syndrome was antigen driven was tested using repertoire sequencing. Clonality of the CD8+ T cell repertoire was compared between roughly 13 healthy donors, approximately 14 Susac syndrome patients and some 15 multiple sclerosis patients. On the study overall, not on this receptor specifically: Approximately 15 Susac-specific public clones were identified in the total CD8+ repertoire, and roughly five Susac-specific public clones were identified in the CD8+ TEMRA repertoire. The study acknowledged that relatively few individuals were included in the TCR sequencing and HLA analysis. Clonal expansion was observed in Susac syndrome CD8+ repertoires, with the highest expansion in CD8+ TEMRA cells and greater expansion in clinically active than in remitting patients.

Peripheral blood CD8+ and CD4+ T cells from healthy donors, Susac syndrome patients and multiple sclerosis patients were profiled by high-throughput TCR beta sequencing. The Susac syndrome patients fulfilled recently defined diagnostic criteria for either definite or probable disease. Bulk CD8+ and CD4+ T cells were purified by magnetic negative isolation, whereas CD8+ TEMRA cells were enriched by FACS. Blood was collected in EDTA tubes and processed within 24 hours, with PBMCs isolated through density gradient centrifugation. PBMCs intended for TCR sequencing were frozen in liquid nitrogen and were later thawed in a 37 degrees C water bath. Purity of sorted or isolated CD4+, CD8+ and CD8+ TEMRA cells was at least 90%. RNA was extracted with the RNeasy kit and about 0.5 to 1 ug was reverse transcribed using random hexamers. TCR beta CDR3 regions were amplified with the immunoSEQ multiplex PCR assay covering 54 Vbeta and 13 Jbeta segments. PCR amplification bias was corrected by using a synthetic template baseline for primer optimization and computational correction. As for the original processing: Reads were annotated to V, D and J genes according to IMGT and were analyzed with immunoSEQ Analyzer, with only productive sequences retained. Clonality was calculated as one minus the Shannon entropy normalized by log2 of the number of productive unique sequences. For each patient and control, public and private clones were evaluated within the 100 most prevalent clones. Clones were defined as Susac-specific when absent from the healthy and MS cohorts, from about 970 published viral clones and from other ImmuneACCESS disease sequences. The public reads were run again by TCRdb, first through fastp at Q25 and then through MiXCR, and only productive beta chains were kept. Each CDR3 protein gets just one entry, which takes the most common genes and DNA from the rows behind it. These V and J calls derive from TCRdb rather than the authors' analysis. The sample records around 100,000 distinct CDR3 sequences, 95% of which are singletons. 0.3% of the sample is held by the ten biggest clonotypes.

V and J are truncated by 6 bases and 2 bases respectively, leaving an intervening sequence of 16 bases. Reading the germline V gene gives CDR1 SQVTM and CDR2 ANQGSEA. The CDR3 starts with the cysteine, ends with the phenylalanine, and has 14 residues. This entry keeps only the CDR3 DNA: 42 bases, framed from base 1. About this clonotype itself: The antigen this receptor binds is unknown. No quality values exist for individual bases; no much larger clone is one base distant.

The chain is encoded by TRBV29-1 joined to TRBJ2-5; TRBD2 is a possible D gene, resting on 6 matching bases. The TCR comes from a human donor with Susac syndrome. Sequenced material: CD8+ T cells from PBMCs. The nucleotide sequence is given as TGCAGCGTCCCCTCGGACTATCCTCAAGAGACCCAGTACTTC. The translation is CSVPSDYPQETQYF. The CDR3 plus the reference TRBV29-1 and TRBJ2-5 genes for the other parts give the full variable domain: SAVISQKPSRDICQRGTSLTIQCQVDSQVTMMFWYRQQPGQSLTLIATANQGSEATYESGFVIDKFPISRPNLTFSTLTVSNMSPEDSSIYLCSVPSDYPQETQYFGPGTRLLVL.